This T cell receptor (beta chain) was sequenced in a study of blood T cell repertoires in COVID-19. Study-wide background: The samples span acute and convalescent COVID-19 from the United States, Italy and Spain. T cells, B-cell-depleted T cells, or PBMCs supplied cDNA or gDNA.

In the authors' methods: Reference gene primer amplification gave estimated nucleated cell counts. TCRdb's table, derived via immunoSEQ multiplex PCR, lists solely in-frame clones and lacks some. V and J calls and clone size are those listed in that table; D and trimming were worked out from the DNA. The sample lists some 120,000 clones, about nine tenths occurring once. CDR1 is MGHDK and CDR2 is SYGVNS in the germline V gene. V lost 8 bases to trimming and J lost 0 bases; unmatched junction nucleotides: 5. The CDR3 is 14 residues long. What was sequenced was peripheral blood. The chain joins TRBV25-1 to TRBJ1-1, with 8 nucleotides matching TRBD1. This clonotype was sampled from a human donor with active COVID-19. The donor label of this sample is uncertain. This chain's CDR3 is CASGRQGMNTEAFF. The CDR3, as DNA: TGTGCCAGCGGACGACAGGGGATGAACACTGAAGCTTTCTTT.